The 15 T cell receptor beta chains in this list originate from one sample, sequenced in a study of CXCR4 blockade with PD-1 therapy in pancreatic cancer. Generated by immunoSEQ multiplex PCR, the TCRdb table keeps only in-frame clones and is missing some. This sample yields under 900 clones, of which around 31% are seen a single time; more than 13% belongs to the top ten. The specimen sequenced was tumor tissue. These receptor sequences come from a human donor with pancreatic ductal adenocarcinoma.

V is TRBV29-1 and J is TRBJ2-1, with D maybe TRBD2 (6 bases). Trimming pared 1 base from V and 14 bases from J, leaving 18 bases between. There are 13 residues in the CDR3. Germline assignment: CDR1 SQVTM and CDR2 ANQGSEA. The CDR3 nucleotides read TGCAGCGTTGAAGGTGTTGAAAAGGTAGCGGAGTTCTTC. Amino acids: CSVEGVEKVAEFF.

The chain employs TRBV7-5 and TRBJ1-2; the D call TRBD1 from the table was never checked on the DNA. TRBV7-5 is recorded as a pseudogene. The CDR3 length is 14 residues. The CDR3 loop is CASSPRVGNYGYTF. CDR3 DNA sequence: TGTGCCAGCAGCCCCAGGGTTGGTAACTATGGCTACACCTTC.

The chain links TRBV18 to TRBJ1-5; no firm D call. Germline lookup yields CDR1 KGHSH and CDR2 LQKENI. The CDR3 covers 16 residues. V shed 1 base and J shed 2 bases, with 12 bases lying between them. The chain's CDR3 is CASSPQGGLRNQPQHF. The CDR3 DNA reads TGTGCCAGCTCACCACAGGGAGGACTTCGCAATCAGCCCCAGCATTTT.

This clone was observed once. This chain uses TRBV19 with TRBJ1-4, with TRBD1 matching 7 bases. V shed 5 bases and J 0 bases; nucleotides not matched to a gene: 6. Per the germline V gene, CDR1 is LNHDA and CDR2 is SQIVND (reference sequence). The CDR3 runs to 16 residues. CDR3 in DNA: TGTGCCAGTAGTTTCAAAGGGACAGCAACTAATGAAAAACTGTTTTTT. Its translation is CASSFKGTATNEKLFF.

The table lists this clone with a few counts. J is TRBJ2-2 and V is TRBV9; a possible D gene is TRBD1 (6 bases). Germline CDR1 SGDLS, CDR2 YYNGEE. The ends were cut back, 5 bases at V and 0 bases at J, with 20 bases in the middle. The CDR3 spans 18 residues. The CDR3 bases are TGTGCCAGCAGTAGACAGGAATTCGCTCCCGCGAACACCGGGGAGCTGTTTTTT. It is translated as CASSRQEFAPANTGELFF.

The chain joins TRBV28 to TRBJ1-1, with D maybe TRBD1 (5 bases). The germline gives CDR1 MDHEN, CDR2 SYDVKM. Trimming removed 5 bases from V and 6 bases from J, with 22 bases in between. This CDR3 contains 16 residues. The CDR3 bases are TGTGCCAGCAGTCCCCTCTCGGGGGGGAAGTGGTCTGAAGCTTTCTTT. Its protein is CASSPLSGGKWSEAFF.

The CDR3 bases are TGCAGCGTTGTAAGGACAGGGGATTCCGAGCAGTACTTC. Translation gives CSVVRTGDSEQYF. J is TRBJ2-7 and V is TRBV29-1; TRBD1 matches 9 bases. With V trimmed by 4 bases and J by 6 bases, 7 bases remained unmatched. The germline CDR1 and CDR2 sequences are SQVTM and ANQGSEA. This CDR3 region has 13 residues.

For this clone: One end of the junction is discordant with germline, which a read error may explain. In DNA form, the CDR3 reads TGCAACGTTGCGGGGTCTTACTTCTACGAGCAGTACTTC. Its translation: CNVAGSYFYEQYF. V usage is TRBV29-1 and J usage is TRBJ2-7; the D gene is possibly TRBD2 (6 bases). CDR1 and CDR2 (germline): SQVTM, ANQGSEA. This CDR3 region has 13 residues.

The rearrangement links TRBV18 to TRBJ2-5, with 8 bases matching TRBD2. Trimming cost V 6 bases and J 3 bases; bases outside gene matches: 9. The CDR3 contains 15 residues. CDR1 is KGHSH and CDR2 is LQKENI in the germline V gene. The CDR3 DNA reads as TGTGCCAGCTCCCTAAGCGGGGGCGGGAAAGAGACCCAGTACTTC. Its protein product is CASSLSGGGKETQYF.

This clone has a single count. The rearrangement uses TRBV19 and TRBJ1-4; possibly TRBD1 for D (6 bases). This CDR3 contains 14 residues. V gave up 5 bases and J gave up 7 bases, with 14 bases separating them. Per germline, CDR1 LNHDA and CDR2 SQIVND (reference sequence). The CDR3 is CASSSRQAAEKLFF. The CDR3 nucleotides are TGTGCCAGTAGTTCTCGACAGGCGGCTGAAAAACTGTTTTTT.

The chain is built from TRBV11-3 and TRBJ1-2, with D possibly TRBD1 on 5 matching bases. The CDR3 length is 16 residues. V was pared by 7 bases and J by 5 bases, with 23 bases between. In germline, CDR1 is SGHNT, CDR2 YENEEA. CDR3 in amino acids: CASTTDRDPSAYGYTF. The CDR3 coding sequence is TGTGCCAGCACCACTGACCGGGACCCAAGTGCATATGGCTACACCTTC.

This clone appeared a few times. The chain has TRBV29-1 and TRBJ1-1; D gene ambiguous. Germline V gene data show CDR1 as SQVTM and CDR2 as ANQGSEA. The germline V and J ends were trimmed by 4 bases and 0 bases, with 6 bases remaining between them. The CDR3 has 12 amino acids. The CDR3 region is CSVVYMNTEAFF. CDR3 coding DNA: TGCAGCGTTGTGTACATGAACACTGAAGCTTTCTTT.

The V and J genes are TRBV6-8 and TRBJ1-1; D unclear. The V gene lost 0 bases and the J gene lost 3 bases, with 8 bases spanning the gap. From germline, CDR1 is MNHGY and CDR2 SAAAGT. This CDR3 contains 14 residues. The CDR3 bases are TGTGCCAGCAGTTACTCGATGAGGGACACTGAAGCTTTCTTT. Translated: CASSYSMRDTEAFF.

This clone was detected a few times. J is TRBJ2-5 and V is TRBV27; no clear D gene. The ends were cut back, 0 bases at V and 5 bases at J, with 19 bases in the middle. The CDR3 spans 17 residues. Germline loops: CDR1 MNHEY, CDR2 SMNVEV (reference sequence). In nucleotides, the CDR3 is TGTGCCAGCAGTTTATCTACCGGACCGTCGGGTTCGGAGACCCAGTACTTC. Protein: CASSLSTGPSGSETQYF.

This clone was seen only a few times. This sequence joins TRBV29-1 and TRBJ2-2; 7 positions match TRBD1. The CDR3 runs to 16 residues. Germline V CDR1 and CDR2: SQVTM, ANQGSEA. V shed 7 bases and J 4 bases; nucleotides not matched to a gene: 15. This chain's CDR3 is CSASPSGTAFTGELFF. The CDR3 DNA is TGCAGCGCCTCACCATCCGGGACAGCCTTCACCGGGGAGCTGTTTTTT.